A single sample gave rise to the 11 T cell receptor beta chains below, sequenced in a study of beta chain features in type 1 diabetes. The investigators reverse transcribed all of the isolated RNA, so they sequenced expressed TCRB transcripts. Libraries were prepared by immunoSEQ multiplex PCR; TCRdb keeps only in-frame clonotypes and omits some of them. This table holds roughly 310,000 clones, 11% found once. The sequenced material came from naive CD4+ T cells from blood. All receptors derive from a woman aged 25 to 39 in good health.

The chain is built from TRBV7-2 and TRBJ2-5; 7 nucleotides agree with TRBD1. Judging by the DNA end, TRBJ2-7 fits better; the J call may be wrong. The CDR3 is made up of 14 amino acids. In germline, CDR1 is SGHTA, CDR2 FQGNSA. CDR3 bases: TGTGCCAGCAGCCGAAGGGACAGCCCCTACGAGCAGTACTTC. It translates to CASSRRDSPYEQYF.

The chain combines TRBV19 with TRBJ2-3; 8 bases match TRBD2. The CDR3 spans 15 residues. CDR1 and CDR2 from the germline V gene are LNHDA and SQIVND (reference sequence). The junction had 6 bases not matched to a gene; V was cut back by 6 bases and J by 1 base. Written as DNA, the CDR3 is TGTGCCAGTAGGCTCGGGAGGGCGGGCACAGATACGCAGTATTTT. This gives the protein CASRLGRAGTDTQYF.

The chain is built from TRBV5-1 and TRBJ2-4; 8 positions agree with TRBD2. Germline V gene sequence: CDR1 SGHRS, CDR2 YFSETQ. This CDR3 has 14 residues. The J segment lost 8 bases and the V segment lost 3 bases, leaving 7 bases of the junction unmatched. The CDR3 DNA sequence: TGCGCCAGCAGCTCGGCGGGGGGCGACGACATTCAGTACTTC. It yields the protein CASSSAGGDDIQYF.

The genes are TRBV19 and TRBJ2-3; the D is unclear. Trimming cost V 3 bases and J 6 bases, with 10 bases left between them. In germline, CDR1 is LNHDA, CDR2 SQIVND (reference sequence). The CDR3 sequence is 13 residues long. CDR3 region: CASSISSPDTQYF. The CDR3 coding sequence is TGTGCCAGTAGTATTTCTAGTCCGGATACGCAGTATTTT. Complete variable domain (other parts from reference TRBV19 and TRBJ2-3): DGGITQSPKYLFRKEGQNVTLSCEQNLNHDAMYWYRQDPGQGLRLIYYSQIVNDFQKGDIAEGYSVSREKKESFPLTVTSAQKNPTAFYLCASSISSPDTQYFGPGTRLTVL.

J is TRBJ2-5 and V is TRBV18; TRBD2 might be the D (6 bases). The ends were cut back, 0 bases at V and 5 bases at J, with 10 bases in the middle. The CDR3 contains 14 residues. CDR1 is KGHSH, CDR2 LQKENI, per germline. The CDR3 sequence: CASSPPDYSETQYF. CDR3 bases: TGTGCCAGCTCACCACCGGACTACTCGGAGACCCAGTACTTC.

This clone was detected many times. The rearrangement joins TRBV23-1 to TRBJ2-7; 12 nucleotides align to TRBD2. TRBV23-1 is placed among ORFs of uncertain function. With V trimmed by 6 bases and J by 6 bases, 18 bases remained unmatched. This CDR3 contains 18 residues. In DNA, the CDR3 is TGCGCCAGCAGCCTTTTAGCGACTAGCGGGAGTGGGGTACTCGAGCAGTACTTC. It encodes CASSLLATSGSGVLEQYF.

This clone was counted a few times. V gene TRBV4-2 combines with J gene TRBJ2-5, with 9 nucleotides matching TRBD1. V was pared by 1 base and J by 1 base, with 7 bases of the junction left unmatched. Germline assignment: CDR1 LGHNA and CDR2 YNFKEQ. This CDR3 has 17 amino acids. Written as DNA, the CDR3 is TGTGCCAGCAGCCAAGGCGGCGGGACAGGGCTCCAAGAGACCCAGTACTTC. It yields the protein CASSQGGGTGLQETQYF.

This clone was picked up a small number of times. This chain links TRBV28 with TRBJ2-7, with 15 nucleotides matching TRBD2. Germline trimming cut 6 bases from V and 1 base from J; bases unmatched to any gene: 13. Germline CDR1 MDHEN, CDR2 SYDVKM. The CDR3 sequence is 19 residues long. Here the CDR3 reads CASSKTGPGTSGRSYEQYF. The DNA of the CDR3 is TGTGCCAGCAGCAAAACAGGGCCCGGGACTAGCGGGAGGTCCTACGAGCAGTACTTC.

This clone has only a few counts. The V call is TRBV7-2, the J call TRBJ2-5, with 14 bases matching TRBD2. V dropped 0 bases and J dropped 5; count of bases not matched to a gene: 5. The germline CDR1 and CDR2 sequences are SGHTA and FQGNSA. This CDR3 spans 17 amino acids. The CDR3 nucleotides read TGTGCCAGCAGCTTAGCGCCGGGACTAGCGGGAGTGGAGACCCAGTACTTC. Its protein is CASSLAPGLAGVETQYF. Full variable domain (missing parts from reference TRBV7-2 and TRBJ2-5): GAGVSQSPSNKVTEKGKDVELRCDPISGHTALYWYRQSLGQGLEFLIYFQGNSAPDKSGLPSDRFSAERTGGSVSTLTIQRTQQEDSAVYLCASSLAPGLAGVETQYFGPGTRLLVL.

This clone was seen more than once but under ten times. This chain joins TRBV18 and TRBJ1-2; D gene ambiguous. The CDR3 length is 12 residues. V lost 3 bases to trimming and J lost 4 bases, with 6 bases between them. Germline CDR1 is KGHSH and CDR2 is LQKENI. CDR3 protein: CASSPKLYGYTF. The CDR3 DNA sequence: TGTGCCAGCTCACCTAAGCTCTATGGCTACACCTTC.

This clone was recorded a few times. The chain is built from TRBV7-2 and TRBJ2-5, with a possible D match to TRBD2 (6 bases). The CDR3 loop spans 14 amino acids. V was cut by 0 bases and J by 10 bases, with 15 bases left in between. CDR1 and CDR2 from the germline V gene are SGHTA and FQGNSA. CDR3 protein: CASSLALGGTDQYF. CDR3 coding DNA: TGTGCCAGCAGCTTAGCGCTCGGCGGGACGGACCAGTACTTC.